This T cell receptor (beta chain) was observed in a study of human T cells and chemical hapten exposure. Looking at the study overall: Alopecia areata, totalis or universalis affected patients, mainly female. General observations from the study: No alteration of TCRs above 1 in 1000 frequency was seen with DPC sensitization.

The authors' processing: Sample TCR totals centred on a median of approximately 96,000, ranging about 20,000 to 690,600. TCRdb reprocessed the RACE reads with MiXCR, giving one entry per CDR3 protein. The V and J calls follow TCRdb's processing rather than the paper's. Of more than 95,000 distinct CDR3 sequences in the sample, 9.5% to 13% were seen once. The CDR3 totals 14 residues. In germline, CDR1 is SNHLY, CDR2 FYNNEI. V was shortened by 7 bases and J by 5 bases, with 15 bases between the two germline ends. Time point of the sample: patch test 1, 2 weeks after DPC sensitization. Treatment of the sample: therapeutic diphenylcyclopropenone sensitization with weekly scalp DPC. Before extraction, the whole blood was not fractionated, and total RNA was taken from it. This clonotype was picked up a small number of times. The antigen remains unidentified.

The TCR comes from a woman aged 45-59 years with alopecia areata. Some clones in this sample may be carry-over from other donors' samples. The chain combines TRBV2 with TRBJ1-5, with D possibly being TRBD1 (6 bases). This specimen consisted of whole blood, obtained in connection with sensitization to the hapten diphenylcyclopropenone (DPC). CDR3 sequence: CASTATGSYQPQHF. CDR3 DNA: TGTGCCAGCACTGCTACAGGGAGCTATCAGCCCCAGCATTTT.